This passage covers 27 T cell receptor beta chains from one sample sequenced in a study of T cell repertoires in cytomegalovirus infection. Their antigens remain unidentified. TCRdb used MiXCR to reprocess the reads, holding one entry per CDR3 protein. Of around 140,000 distinct CDR3 sequences in the sample, over 25% are singletons; the top ten hold about 56%. The specimen comprised CD8+ T cells from cultured PBMCs, sampled from culture after CMV antigen stimulation. All receptors derive from a human donor in good health (CMV status not recorded). Some clones in this sample may be carry-over from other donors' samples.

This clonotype came up many times. The gene calls are TRBV6-2 or TRBV6-3 and TRBJ1-5, with 9 bases fitting TRBD1. Per germline, CDR1 MNHEY and CDR2 SVGEGT. This CDR3 region has 16 residues. With V trimmed by 7 bases and J by 3 bases, 10 bases remained unmatched. CDR3 in amino acids: CASNWDRVTLNQPQHF. CDR3 sequence (DNA): TGTGCCAGCAACTGGGACAGGGTGACACTCAATCAGCCCCAGCATTTT.

This clonotype was counted at least ten times. J is TRBJ1-1 and V is TRBV7-6; the D gene is possibly TRBD1 (6 bases). The V end lost 5 bases, the J end lost 1 base, and 11 bases lay between the germline ends. Germline CDR1 reads SGHVS; CDR2 reads FNYEAQ. The CDR3 extends over 14 amino acids. This chain's CDR3 is CASSPGVWNTEAFF. CDR3 nucleotide sequence: TGTGCCAGCAGCCCAGGGGTCTGGAACACTGAAGCTTTCTTT.

This clonotype was counted only a few times. The chain recombines TRBV11-2 with TRBJ2-1; D gene uncertain. Trimming removed 5 bases from V and 7 bases from J, with 21 bases in between. This CDR3 is 16 amino acids long. Germline V CDR1 and CDR2: SGHAT, FQNNGV. CDR3 in amino acids: CASSTTGPTYANEQFF. CDR3 in DNA: TGTGCCAGCAGCACCACTGGACCGACTTATGCGAATGAGCAGTTCTTC.

This clonotype has a count of ten or more. The chain joins TRBV10-3 to TRBJ2-3; unclear D gene. Per the germline V gene, CDR1 is ENHRY and CDR2 is SYGVKD. Trimming pared 4 bases from V and 0 bases from J, leaving 11 bases between. The length of the CDR3 is 15 residues. In DNA, the CDR3 is TGTGCCATCAGTGCCACAGCAGCTAGCACAGATACGCAGTATTTT. This sequence encodes CAISATAASTDTQYF.

This clonotype has at least ten counts. The J gene is TRBJ2-5, the V gene TRBV15, with D hard to call. The CDR3 is 14 amino acids. CDR1 is LNHNV and CDR2 is YYDKDF in the germline V gene (reference sequence). The ends were cut back, 1 base at V and 3 bases at J, with 9 bases in the middle. The CDR3 coding sequence is TGTGCCACCAGCAGAGGAGCTGCGGAAGAGACCCAGTACTTC. Translating gives CATSRGAAEETQYF.

This clonotype was detected only a few times. The chain links TRBV7-3 to TRBJ2-2; 9 bases line up with TRBD1. V shed 5 bases and J 3 bases; nucleotides not matched to a gene: 7. Germline assignment: CDR1 SGHTA and CDR2 FQGTGA. CDR3 length equals 16 residues. This CDR3 is CASSPRQGGDTGELFF. CDR3 coding DNA: TGTGCCAGCAGCCCCAGACAGGGGGGGGACACCGGGGAGCTGTTTTTT.

This clonotype was observed many times. The chain uses TRBV7-6 and TRBJ1-2; D call uncertain. Germline CDR1 and CDR2: SGHVS and FNYEAQ. This CDR3 contains 19 residues. With 5 bases removed from V and 6 bases from J, the gap between germline ends came to 31 bases. CDR3 nucleotides: TGTGCCAGCAGCCGTTCTCCGGGGAGCACGGTTGGAGAAAGGGATGGCTACACCTTC. Translating gives CASSRSPGSTVGERDGYTF.

This chain links TRBV7-6 with TRBJ1-3; D gene uncertain. The CDR3 loop spans 14 amino acids. Germline lookup yields CDR1 SGHVS and CDR2 FNYEAQ. Trimming took off 1 base at V and 3 bases at J, with 7 bases between the two ends. Here the CDR3 DNA reads TGTGCCAGCAGCTTAGTGGTCAGTGGAAACACCATATATTTT. As protein: CASSLVVSGNTIYF.

This clonotype was observed at least ten times. The chain links TRBV7-8 to TRBJ1-1; a weak D match, TRBD1 (6 bases). V was pared by 5 bases and J by 0 bases, with 13 bases between. This CDR3 has 15 amino acids. Germline lookup yields CDR1 SGHVS and CDR2 FQNEAQ. The CDR3 nucleotides are TGTGCCAGCAGCAAGGACAGTACTATGAACACTGAAGCTTTCTTT. It encodes CASSKDSTMNTEAFF. Filled out from reference TRBV7-8 and TRBJ1-1, the complete variable domain reads GAGVSQSPRYKVAKRGQDVALRCDPISGHVSLFWYQQALGQGPEFLTYFQNEAQLDKSGLPSDRFFAERPEGSVSTLKIQRTQQEDSAVYLCASSKDSTMNTEAFFGQGTRLTVV.

This clonotype was seen only a few times. The chain has TRBV30 and TRBJ2-1; D call uncertain. The germline V gene has CDR1 GTSNPN and CDR2 SVGIG (reference sequence). This CDR3 is 14 amino acids long. V shed 0 bases and J shed 2 bases, with 8 bases lying between them. CDR3 protein: CAWSVYTAYNEQFF. The CDR3, as DNA: TGTGCCTGGAGTGTATACACCGCCTACAATGAGCAGTTCTTC.

This clonotype showed up many times. The rearrangement uses TRBV6-5 and TRBJ1-1; D gene uncertain. CDR1 and CDR2 from the germline V gene are MNHEY and SVGAGI. The CDR3 covers 16 residues. Trimming stripped 0 bases from V and 3 bases from J, with 14 bases between. The CDR3 here is CASSYSIGKLDTEAFF. The CDR3 bases are TGTGCCAGCAGTTACTCAATAGGGAAGTTGGACACTGAAGCTTTCTTT.

CDR3 region: CASSTSGGFMQYF. The CDR3 nucleotides are TGTGCCAGCAGTACTAGCGGGGGGTTTATGCAGTATTTT. V usage is TRBV27 and J usage is TRBJ2-3; 12 bases line up with TRBD2. The CDR3 has 13 amino acids. Germline V gene sequence: CDR1 MNHEY, CDR2 SMNVEV (reference sequence). With V trimmed by 5 bases and J by 11 bases, 5 bases remained unmatched.

This clonotype was seen repeatedly, ten times or more. The chain is built from TRBV12-3 or TRBV12-4 and TRBJ2-1, with D tentatively TRBD1 (6 bases). CDR3 length: 16 residues. V dropped 6 bases and J dropped 2 bases, with 17 bases sitting between them. CDR3 sequence reads: CASSRKRQAPYNEQFF. CDR3 bases: TGTGCCAGCAGCCGCAAGAGACAGGCCCCCTACAATGAGCAGTTCTTC.

J is TRBJ2-3 and V is TRBV27; 7 nucleotides align to TRBD1. This CDR3 contains 17 residues. The J segment lost 0 bases and the V segment lost 4 bases, leaving 10 bases of the junction unmatched. Germline V CDR1 and CDR2: MNHEY, SMNVEV (reference sequence). CDR3 coding DNA: TGTGCCAGCAGTTGGACAGGTCCCATCCCTAGCACAGATACGCAGTATTTT. This translates into CASSWTGPIPSTDTQYF.

There are a few counts of this clonotype. V and J are TRBV4-1 and TRBJ2-7, with D maybe TRBD2 (5 bases). CDR1 and CDR2 (germline): MGHRA, YSYEKL. V lost 4 bases and J lost 3, with 19 bases in between. The CDR3 consists of 16 residues. The CDR3 region has the DNA TGCGCCAGCAGCCTCCCCGGTGGCGGGTTCATCTACGAGCAGTACTTC. Amino acids: CASSLPGGGFIYEQYF.

A few counts support this clonotype. The chain carries TRBV5-1 and TRBJ2-1; 11 bases agree with TRBD2. The CDR3 is 20 residues long. V lost 0 bases to trimming and J lost 1 base; unmatched junction nucleotides: 12. Germline CDR1 and CDR2: SGHRS and YFSETQ. This CDR3 is CASSLGLAGFTSHSYNEQFF. The DNA for the CDR3 is TGCGCCAGCAGCTTGGGACTAGCGGGGTTTACAAGCCATTCCTACAATGAGCAGTTCTTC.

This clonotype was seen repeatedly, ten times or more. This chain uses TRBV28 with TRBJ2-7; the match to TRBD2 covers 7 bases. The V gene's germline CDR1 is MDHEN and CDR2 SYDVKM. The CDR3 is 16 residues long. The junction had 11 bases not matched to a gene; V was cut back by 3 bases and J by 3 bases. CDR3 bases: TGTGCCAGCAGTTTCGCTTGGGGCGGGGGTGACTACGAGCAGTACTTC. This codes for CASSFAWGGGDYEQYF.

In this sample, this clonotype turned up many times. The V gene is TRBV12-3 or TRBV12-4, the J gene TRBJ1-5; unclear D gene. CDR3 length: 15 residues. V was clipped by 5 bases and J by 3 bases, with 14 bases between them. Written as DNA, the CDR3 is TGTGCCAGCAGTCGTGAGGCCAGGTCCAATCAGCCCCAGCATTTT. As protein: CASSREARSNQPQHF.

The V call is TRBV2, the J call TRBJ1-2; D remains unclear. Germline CDR1 SNHLY, CDR2 FYNNEI. The CDR3 sequence is 12 residues long. The V and J ends lost 8 bases and 5 bases respectively, with 12 bases between them. CDR3 in DNA: TGTGCCAGCGGCGGAGGAGTATATGGCTACACCTTC. It codes for CASGGGVYGYTF.

The rearrangement links TRBV4-1 to TRBJ2-3; 9 bases agree with TRBD2. Germline V gene lookup returns CDR1 MGHRA and CDR2 YSYEKL. V lost 0 bases, J lost 6 bases, and 10 bases stayed unmatched. This CDR3 region has 17 residues. CDR3 coding DNA: TGCGCCAGCAGCCAAGATCGTCCCGGGACTAGCTTCGATACGCAGTATTTT. Amino acid sequence: CASSQDRPGTSFDTQYF.

In its sample, this clonotype was seen a few times. V and J are TRBV7-9 and TRBJ2-3; 11 bases map to TRBD1. The germline V gene has CDR1 SEHNR and CDR2 FQNEAQ (reference sequence). Trimming cost V 5 bases and J 3 bases; bases outside gene matches: 7. The CDR3 spans 16 residues. This CDR3 reads CASSLWTGGETDTQYF. The CDR3 DNA sequence: TGTGCCAGCAGCCTATGGACAGGGGGCGAAACAGATACGCAGTATTTT.

This clonotype turned up a few times. J is TRBJ2-5 and V is TRBV28, with a weak D call TRBD2 (7 bases). V was trimmed by 5 bases and J by 4 bases, leaving 20 bases between them. The CDR3 runs to 16 residues. Germline V gene sequence: CDR1 MDHEN, CDR2 SYDVKM. The DNA of the CDR3 is TGTGCCAGCAGTCCCGCGGGCGGGGGCCTCGGAGAGACCCAGTACTTC. Translated, it gives CASSPAGGGLGETQYF.

Ten or more counts support this clonotype. The CDR3 region has the DNA TGTGCCAGCAGTTCCTTCCTGGTCGCAGGGGGCATCTACAATGAGCAGTTCTTC. It encodes CASSSFLVAGGIYNEQFF. The rearrangement joins TRBV27 to TRBJ2-1; 8 positions agree with TRBD1. The CDR3 totals 18 residues. The junction had 14 bases not matched to a gene; V was cut back by 4 bases and J by 3 bases. The V gene's germline CDR1 is MNHEY and CDR2 SMNVEV (reference sequence).

This clonotype was picked up many times. For the CDR3, the DNA is TGTGCCAGCAGCCTGACCGCTGGAGATACGCAGTATTTT. It encodes CASSLTAGDTQYF. The gene calls are TRBV7-6 and TRBJ2-3; D unclear. V was pared by 5 bases and J by 5 bases, with 11 bases between. Per the germline V gene, CDR1 is SGHVS and CDR2 is FNYEAQ. The length of the CDR3 is 13 residues.

The gene calls are TRBV29-1 and TRBJ2-7; D is tentatively TRBD1 or TRBD2 (6 bases each). The CDR3 has 14 residues. Per germline, CDR1 SQVTM and CDR2 ANQGSEA. The ends were cut back, 1 base at V and 0 bases at J, with 10 bases in the middle. The DNA for the CDR3 is TGCAGCGTTGAAGCTCGGGGGCTCTCCTACGAGCAGTACTTC. Translating it yields CSVEARGLSYEQYF.

On this clonotype itself: Germline is not matched at one junction end, which may reflect a read error. V gene TRBV7-3 combines with J gene TRBJ2-1; the match to TRBD2 covers 12 bases. CDR3 length: 16 residues. Looked up from germline, CDR1 is SGHTA and CDR2 is FQGTGA. The CDR3, as DNA: TGTGCCAGCAGCAGGACTAGCGGGGTTACCTACAAGGAGCAGTTCTTC. This encodes CASSRTSGVTYKEQFF.

J is TRBJ2-1 and V is TRBV19; 12 nucleotides match TRBD2. Germline V CDR1 and CDR2: LNHDA, SQIVND (reference sequence). This CDR3 contains 16 residues. The J segment lost 12 bases and the V segment lost 0 bases, leaving 9 bases of the junction unmatched. CDR3 in amino acids: CASSIDPASGGARQFF. The CDR3 coding sequence is TGTGCCAGTAGTATAGATCCGGCTAGCGGGGGGGCCAGGCAGTTCTTC.